The 5 T cell receptor beta chains below come from one sample, sequenced in a study of T-cell memory formation after mild COVID-19. From the 5' RACE reads, TCRdb called clonotypes with MiXCR, one entry per CDR3 protein. The sample comprises around 160,000 distinct CDR3 sequences, approximately 10% of which are singletons, and around 3.8% rests with the top ten. The sequenced sample was PBMCs or a T cell subset sorted from them (not recorded which). The receptors here all came from a man younger than 35 who had mild COVID-19 (a few samples of this study predate the infection). Cell type and time point are not known.

The rearrangement uses TRBV7-6 and TRBJ1-1; D ambiguous. The CDR3 sequence is 15 residues long. Trimming took 5 bases from V and 2 from J, leaving 15 bases between them. Germline CDR1 reads SGHVS; CDR2 reads FNYEAQ. Here the CDR3 DNA reads TGTGCCAGCAGCCCATGTGGACTTCCCAACACTGAAGCTTTCTTT. Translating gives CASSPCGLPNTEAFF. The full variable domain, in which reference TRBV7-6 and TRBJ1-1 provide the parts outside the CDR3, is GAGVSQSPRYKVTKRGQDVALRCDPISGHVSLYWYRQALGQGPEFLTYFNYEAQQDKSGLPNDRFSAERPEGSISTLTIQRTEQRDSAMYRCASSPCGLPNTEAFFGQGTRLTVV.

This rearrangement joins TRBV28 to TRBJ1-2; 9 bases are a match to TRBD1. The V gene end was trimmed by 3 bases and the J gene end by 4 bases; junction bases not matched to a gene: 3. This CDR3 is 14 amino acids long. Germline V CDR1 and CDR2: MDHEN, SYDVKM. This CDR3 is CASSFLDRGYGYTF. In DNA, the CDR3 is TGTGCCAGCAGTTTTTTGGACAGGGGCTATGGCTACACCTTC.

There are a few counts of this clonotype. The chain has TRBV4-3 and TRBJ2-3, with 9 positions matching TRBD2. Germline trimming cut 5 bases from V and 5 bases from J; bases unmatched to any gene: 20. Germline V lookup: CDR1 LGHNA, CDR2 YSLEER. The CDR3 loop spans 19 amino acids. The CDR3 is CASSEVGARSGGSGDTQYF. The CDR3 DNA reads as TGCGCCAGCAGCGAAGTGGGGGCCCGTAGCGGGGGATCGGGAGATACGCAGTATTTT.

The chain has TRBV18 and TRBJ1-4; 7 positions match TRBD1. V trimming: 3 bases; J trimming: 5 bases; junction bases outside the gene matches: 9. This CDR3 comprises 16 residues. In germline, CDR1 is KGHSH, CDR2 LQKENI. CDR3 protein: CASSPSPTGRNEKLFF. The DNA for the CDR3 is TGTGCCAGCTCACCCTCCCCGACAGGGAGGAATGAAAAACTGTTTTTT. Variable domain in full (rest from reference TRBV18 and TRBJ1-4): NAGVMQNPRHLVRRRGQEARLRCSPMKGHSHVYWYRQLPEEGLKFMVYLQKENIIDESGMPKERFSAEFPKEGPSILRIQQVVRGDSAAYFCASSPSPTGRNEKLFFGSGTQLSVL.

The chain carries TRBV10-3 and TRBJ2-7; perhaps TRBD1 as D (6 bases). The CDR3 sequence is 13 residues long. Trimming removed 10 bases at V and 2 bases at J, with 15 bases between. Germline CDR1 and CDR2: ENHRY and SYGVKD. The CDR3 loop reads CATWTDFTYEQYF. CDR3 coding DNA: TGTGCCACCTGGACAGATTTTACCTACGAGCAGTACTTC.